The clone carrying this TCR beta chain was counted only a few times. A single record per CDR3 protein comes from TCRdb applying MiXCR to the RT-PCR reads. The top ten hold just over 3.5% of the sample, which has about 700,000 distinct CDR3 sequences, over 12% seen once. The CDR3 has 14 residues. Trimming took off 0 bases at V and 4 bases at J, with 12 bases between the two ends. Germline CDR1 and CDR2: DFQATT and SNEGSKA (reference sequence). J is TRBJ2-5 and V is TRBV20-1, with D perhaps assigned TRBD1 or TRBD2 (6 bases each). The clonotype was recovered from a female donor in good health, serving as a healthy control. Sequenced material: memory CD4+ T cells from blood. The CDR3 DNA sequence: TGCAGTGCTAGAGATCTCCGGGGGCCAGAGACCCAGTACTTC. Translation: CSARDLRGPETQYF.